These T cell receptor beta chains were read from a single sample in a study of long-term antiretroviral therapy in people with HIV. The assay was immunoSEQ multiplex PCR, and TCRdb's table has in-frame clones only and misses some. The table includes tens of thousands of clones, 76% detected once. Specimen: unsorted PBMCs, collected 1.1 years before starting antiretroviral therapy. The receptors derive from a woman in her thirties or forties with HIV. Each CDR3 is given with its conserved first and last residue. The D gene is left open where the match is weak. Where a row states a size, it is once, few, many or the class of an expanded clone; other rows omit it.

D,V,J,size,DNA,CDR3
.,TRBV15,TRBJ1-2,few,TGTGCCACCAGCGATAACTATGGCTACACCTTC,CATSDNYGYTF
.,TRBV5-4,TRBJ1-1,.,TGTGCCAGCAGCCCCACACCCGATGAAGCTTTCTTT,CASSPTPDEAFF
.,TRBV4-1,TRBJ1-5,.,TGCGCCAGCAGCCAAGACGGTAGGGGTCGCAATCAGCCCCAGCATTTT,CASSQDGRGRNQPQHF
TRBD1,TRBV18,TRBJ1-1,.,TGTGCCAGCTCACCTGCAGGAGGGGGCCCTGAAGCTTTCTTT,CASSPAGGGPEAFF
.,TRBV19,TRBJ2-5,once,TGTGCCAGTAGTATTAAGTCAGTCAAAGAGACCCAGTACTTC,CASSIKSVKETQYF
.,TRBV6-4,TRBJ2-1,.,TGTGCCAGCAGTGACGACAATAAGGCCTACAATGAGCAGTTCTTC,CASSDDNKAYNEQFF
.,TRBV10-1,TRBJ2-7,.,TGCGCCAGCAGTGAGAGGGTGACCACGGAGTACGAGCAGTACTTC,CASSERVTTEYEQYF
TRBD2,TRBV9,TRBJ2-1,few,TGTGCCAGCAGCGTAGGGGGTAGCGGGGGGTCATCCTACAATGAGCAGTTCTTC,CASSVGGSGGSSYNEQFF
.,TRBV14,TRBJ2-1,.,TGTGCCAGCAGCCAAGGGACCGGGACAGAGCAGTTCTTC,CASSQGTGTEQFF
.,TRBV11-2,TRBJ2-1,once,TGTGCCAGCAGCTTACGGCAGAACAATGAGCAGTTCTTC,CASSLRQNNEQFF
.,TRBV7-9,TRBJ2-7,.,TGTGCCAGCAGCCCGAAGGGACCCTCCGAGCAGTACTTC,CASSPKGPSEQYF
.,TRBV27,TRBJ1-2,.,TGTGCCAGCAGTTTAGGAGGGGAGAAAGGCTACACCTTC,CASSLGGEKGYTF
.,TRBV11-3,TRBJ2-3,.,TGTGCCAGCAGCTTAGAGTTAGGGGATCCGATGTATTTT,CASSLELGDPMYF
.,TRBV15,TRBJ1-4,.,TGTGCCACCAGCCCGGGCCGTGCAACTAATGAAAAACTGTTTTTT,CATSPGRATNEKLFF
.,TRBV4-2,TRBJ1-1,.,TGTGCCAGCAGCCAAGTGGTAGACAGGATGAACACTGAAGCTTTCTTT,CASSQVVDRMNTEAFF
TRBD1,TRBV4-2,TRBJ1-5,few,TGTGCCAGCAGCCATAGCAGCCAGGGGGGGAATCAGCCCCAGCATTTT,CASSHSSQGGNQPQHF
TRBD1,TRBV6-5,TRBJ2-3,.,TGTGCCAGCAGTGGACAGGGACCCGATACGCAGTATTTT,CASSGQGPDTQYF
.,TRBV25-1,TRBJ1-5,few,TGTGCCAGCAGTGGCTCCAATCAGCCCCAGCATTTT,CASSGSNQPQHF
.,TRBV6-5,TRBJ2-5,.,TGTGCCAGCAGCCCACAGGGCGGGGAGACCCAGTACTTC,CASSPQGGETQYF
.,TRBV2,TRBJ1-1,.,TGTGCCAGCAGGGGGTTTAGTGGGTTGGCTGAAGCTTTCTTT,CASRGFSGLAEAFF
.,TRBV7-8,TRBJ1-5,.,TGTGCCAGCAGCTTAGAACCGGCGGGGGTAGGCAATCAGCCCCAGCATTTT,CASSLEPAGVGNQPQHF
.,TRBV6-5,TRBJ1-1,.,TGTGCCAGCAGTTCACCGAGAGCGGCTTTCTTT,CASSSPRAAFF
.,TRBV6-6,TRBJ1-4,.,TGTGCCAGCAGTTACGGATTCCAGGGACAAGGCGAAAAACTGTTTTTT,CASSYGFQGQGEKLFF
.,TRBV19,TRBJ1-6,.,TGTGCCAGTAGTATAGGGACAAGGGGTGAGAATTCACCCCTCCACTTT,CASSIGTRGENSPLHF
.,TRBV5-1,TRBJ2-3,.,TGCGCCAGCAGCGTCCAGGGGAGGACAGTGACAGATACGCAGTATTTT,CASSVQGRTVTDTQYF
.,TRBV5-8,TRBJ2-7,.,TGTGCCAGCAGCTTGGGGGACATTAACGAGCAGTACTTC,CASSLGDINEQYF
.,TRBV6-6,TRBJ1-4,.,TGTGCCAGCAGCCACCGGGAAGGGTATTCGGAGGAAAAACTGTTTTTT,CASSHREGYSEEKLFF
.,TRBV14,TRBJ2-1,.,TGTGCCAGCAGCCCGACGGGGAGGCTATACAATGAGCAGTTCTTC,CASSPTGRLYNEQFF
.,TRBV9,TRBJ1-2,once,TGTGCCAGCACCTTGTGGTATCATGGCTACACCTTC,CASTLWYHGYTF
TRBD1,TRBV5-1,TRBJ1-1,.,TGCGCCAGCAGCTTGGGCCCCCAGGGGGGGGGCACTGAAGCTTTCTTT,CASSLGPQGGGTEAFF
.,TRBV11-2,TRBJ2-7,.,TGTGCCAGCAGCTTCTCAGGTTACGAGCAGTACTTC,CASSFSGYEQYF
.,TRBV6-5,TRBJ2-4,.,TGTGCCAGCAGCCTATACCCGGGGGCCAAAAACATTCAGTACTTC,CASSLYPGAKNIQYF
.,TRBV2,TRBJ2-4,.,TGTGCCAGCAGTGTAATCCTGAGGGACATTCAGTACTTC,CASSVILRDIQYF
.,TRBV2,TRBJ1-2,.,TGTGCCAGCTGTGTGGGCCATAACTATGGCTACACCTTC,CASCVGHNYGYTF
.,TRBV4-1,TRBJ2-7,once,TGCGCCAGCAGCCCCTCACCGGGCCGCACCTACGAGCAGTACTTC,CASSPSPGRTYEQYF
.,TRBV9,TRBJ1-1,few,TGTGCCAGCAGCGTAGTGGAGAGAGGGAACACTGAAGCTTTCTTT,CASSVVERGNTEAFF
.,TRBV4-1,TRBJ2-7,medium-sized,TGCGCCAGCAGCCAAAGTCCCTCTGGCGGGACTCCCTACGAGCAGTACTTC,CASSQSPSGGTPYEQYF
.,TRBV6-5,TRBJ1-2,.,TGTGCCAGCAGTAGGGGGATCCATAACTATGGCTACACCTTC,CASSRGIHNYGYTF
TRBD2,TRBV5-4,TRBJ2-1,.,TGTGCCAGCAGCCTCCTGACTAGCGGAGGGGGCAATGAGCAGTTCTTC,CASSLLTSGGGNEQFF
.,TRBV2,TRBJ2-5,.,TGTGCCAGCAGGAGGACTGTAAATCAAGAGACCCAGTACTTC,CASRRTVNQETQYF
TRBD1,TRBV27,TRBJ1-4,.,TGTGCCAGCAGTTCCCCGGGACAGGGGGTTGAAAAACTGTTTTTT,CASSSPGQGVEKLFF
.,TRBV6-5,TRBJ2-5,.,TGTGCCAGCAGTTATGGAGAGACCCAGTACTTC,CASSYGETQYF
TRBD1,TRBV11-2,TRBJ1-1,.,TGTGCCAGCAGCCATGGGACAGCAGAAGCTTTCTTT,CASSHGTAEAFF
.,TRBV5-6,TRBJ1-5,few,TGTGCCAGCAGCAGAGCGGGAGAGCCCCAGCATTTT,CASSRAGEPQHF
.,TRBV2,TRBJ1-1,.,TGTGCCAGCAGTGAGATGGTCGACACTGAAGCTTTCTTT,CASSEMVDTEAFF
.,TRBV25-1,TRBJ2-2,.,TGTGCCAGCAGTGGCTCCGGGGAGCTGTTTTTT,CASSGSGELFF
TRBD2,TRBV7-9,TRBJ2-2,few,TGTGCCAGCAGCTCGTTAGCGGGAATCGCCGGGGAGCTGTTTTTT,CASSSLAGIAGELFF
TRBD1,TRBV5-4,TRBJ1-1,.,TGTGCCAGCAGCTGGGACAGGTCGAACACTGAAGCTTTCTTT,CASSWDRSNTEAFF
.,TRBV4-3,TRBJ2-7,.,TGCGCCAGCAGCCAAGGGGTGGGAGATATGTACGAGCAGTACTTC,CASSQGVGDMYEQYF
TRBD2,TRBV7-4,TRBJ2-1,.,TGTGCCAGCAGCCCAAGACTAGCTGGGAATGAGCAGTTCTTC,CASSPRLAGNEQFF
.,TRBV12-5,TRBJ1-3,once,TGTGCTAGTGGTTCCACCTCCGGGGCAAGCTCTGGAAACACCATATATTTT,CASGSTSGASSGNTIYF
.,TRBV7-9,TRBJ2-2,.,TGTGCCACCCCAATTCAGGAAAACACCGGGGAGCTGTTTTTT,CATPIQENTGELFF
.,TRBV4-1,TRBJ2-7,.,TGCGCCAGCAGCCATGGGGGAGCCTACGAGCAGTACTTC,CASSHGGAYEQYF
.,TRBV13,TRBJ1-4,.,TGTGCCAGCAGCCCCCGGGACACCACAACTAATGAAAAACTGTTTTTT,CASSPRDTTTNEKLFF
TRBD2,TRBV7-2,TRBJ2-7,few,TGTGCCAGCAGCTTCCTAGCGGGGGGCAACGAGCAGTACTTC,CASSFLAGGNEQYF